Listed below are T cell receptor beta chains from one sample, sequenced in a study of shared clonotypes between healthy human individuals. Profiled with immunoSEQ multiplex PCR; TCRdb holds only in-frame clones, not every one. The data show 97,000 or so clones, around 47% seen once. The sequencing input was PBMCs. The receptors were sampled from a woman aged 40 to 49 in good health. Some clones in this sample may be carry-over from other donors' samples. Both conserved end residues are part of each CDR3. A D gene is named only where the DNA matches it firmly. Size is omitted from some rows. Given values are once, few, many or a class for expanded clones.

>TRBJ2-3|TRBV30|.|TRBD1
CAWSVRKGTRGLHHTDTQYF
TGTGCCTGGAGTGTACGAAAGGGGACCAGGGGGCTTCACCACACAGATACGCAGTATTTT
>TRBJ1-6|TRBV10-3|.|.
CAISESGGRYNSPLHF
TGTGCCATCAGTGAATCCGGTGGGCGGTATAATTCACCCCTCCACTTT
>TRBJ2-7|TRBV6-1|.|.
CASREAYEQYF
TGTGCCAGCAGAGAGGCCTACGAGCAGTACTTC
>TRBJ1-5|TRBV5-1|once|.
CASSLSDSSNQPQHF
TGCGCCAGCAGCCTCTCGGACAGCAGCAATCAGCCCCAGCATTTT
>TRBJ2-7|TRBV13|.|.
CASSPYQGYTYEQYF
TGTGCCAGCAGCCCGTACCAGGGGTATACCTACGAGCAGTACTTC
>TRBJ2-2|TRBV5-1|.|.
CASHLGASEFTGELFF
TGCGCCAGCCATCTGGGGGCCTCTGAGTTCACCGGGGAGCTGTTTTTT
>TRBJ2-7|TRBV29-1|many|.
CSVSSANHEQYF
TGCAGCGTCTCCTCGGCAAACCACGAGCAGTACTTC
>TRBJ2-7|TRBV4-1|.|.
CASSQVVRAYEQYF
TGCGCCAGCAGCCAAGTTGTCCGAGCCTACGAGCAGTACTTC
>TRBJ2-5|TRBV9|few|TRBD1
CASSISQGAGETQYF
TGTGCCAGCAGCATTTCACAGGGGGCGGGTGAGACCCAGTACTTC
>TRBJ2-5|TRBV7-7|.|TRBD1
CASSLARGPQETQYF
TGTGCCAGCAGCTTAGCCAGGGGGCCCCAAGAGACCCAGTACTTC
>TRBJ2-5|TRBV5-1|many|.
CASSREGETQYF
TGCGCCAGCAGCCGAGAAGGGGAGACCCAGTACTTC
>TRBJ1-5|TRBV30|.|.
CAWTTGLDQPQHF
TGTGCCTGGACCACAGGGTTGGATCAGCCCCAGCATTTT
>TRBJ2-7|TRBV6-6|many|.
CASSYVGDETYEQYF
TGTGCCAGCAGTTACGTCGGGGACGAAACCTACGAGCAGTACTTC
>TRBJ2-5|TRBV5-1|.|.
CASSLGLETQYF
TGCGCCAGCAGCTTGGGGTTGGAGACCCAGTACTTC
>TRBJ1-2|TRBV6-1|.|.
CASSEVRGVGYTF
TGTGCCAGCAGTGAAGTCAGAGGGGTTGGCTACACCTTC
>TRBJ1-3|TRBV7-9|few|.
CASSPRGSGNTIYF
TGTGCCAGCAGCCCCCGGGGATCCGGAAACACCATATATTTT
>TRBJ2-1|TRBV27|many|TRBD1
CASRSETGPSNEQFF
TGTGCCAGCAGATCCGAGACAGGGCCCAGCAATGAGCAGTTCTTC
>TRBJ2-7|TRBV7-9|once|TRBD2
CASSSRTSGRHEQYF
TGTGCCAGCAGCTCCCGGACTAGCGGGAGGCACGAGCAGTACTTC
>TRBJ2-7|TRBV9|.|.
CASSVVGGSYEQYF
TGTGCCAGCAGCGTAGTAGGGGGTTCCTACGAGCAGTACTTC
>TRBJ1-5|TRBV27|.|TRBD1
CASSFLAGGMNQPQHF
TGTGCCAGCAGTTTCCTTGCAGGGGGCATGAATCAGCCCCAGCATTTT
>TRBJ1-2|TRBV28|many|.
CASSLSNSGGYTF
TGTGCCAGCAGTTTATCGAATTCAGGCGGCTACACCTTC
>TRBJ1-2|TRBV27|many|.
CASSSRVRDGYTF
TGTGCCAGCAGTTCCAGGGTTCGGGATGGCTACACCTTC
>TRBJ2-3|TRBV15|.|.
CATSRRSAGHTDTQYF
TGTGCCACCAGCAGGCGTTCTGCGGGGCACACAGATACGCAGTATTTT
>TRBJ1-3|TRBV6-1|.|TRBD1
CASSEEQGAGNTIYF
TGTGCCAGCAGTGAAGAACAGGGGGCTGGAAACACCATATATTTT
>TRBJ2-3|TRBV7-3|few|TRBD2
CASSARSGGSDTQYF
TGTGCCAGCAGCGCCCGTAGCGGGGGGTCAGATACGCAGTATTTT
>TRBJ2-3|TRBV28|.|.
CASSVRSTDTQYF
TGTGCCAGCAGTGTCAGAAGCACAGATACGCAGTATTTT
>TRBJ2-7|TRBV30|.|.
CAWSLGSYEQYF
TGTGCCTGGAGTTTGGGCTCCTACGAGCAGTACTTC
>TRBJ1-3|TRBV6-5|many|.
CASQRGNTIYF
TGTGCCAGCCAAAGGGGAAACACCATATATTTT
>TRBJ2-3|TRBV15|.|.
CATSRERPDTQYF
TGTGCCACCAGCAGAGAAAGGCCAGATACGCAGTATTTT
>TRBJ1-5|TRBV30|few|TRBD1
CAWSPDRVQPQHF
TGTGCCTGGAGTCCCGACAGGGTGCAGCCCCAGCATTTT
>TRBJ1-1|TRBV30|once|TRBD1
CAWSNTGGRGNTEAFF
TGTGCCTGGAGTAATACAGGGGGCCGGGGGAACACTGAAGCTTTCTTT
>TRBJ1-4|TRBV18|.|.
CASSPEATNEKLFF
TGTGCCAGCTCACCGGAAGCAACTAATGAAAAACTGTTTTTT
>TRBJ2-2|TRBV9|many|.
CASSIRGNTGELFF
TGTGCCAGCAGTATAAGGGGAAACACCGGGGAGCTGTTTTTT
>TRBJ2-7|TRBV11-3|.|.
CASSLGPRDEQYF
TGTGCCAGCAGCTTAGGCCCCCGGGACGAGCAGTACTTC
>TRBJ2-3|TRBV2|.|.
CASSDTLITDTQYF
TGTGCCAGCAGTGATACCTTGATCACAGATACGCAGTATTTT
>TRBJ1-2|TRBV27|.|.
CASSPLANYGYTF
TGTGCCAGCAGTCCTTTAGCTAACTATGGCTACACCTTC
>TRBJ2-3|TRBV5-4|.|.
CASSRRGTDTQYF
TGTGCCAGCAGCCGGCGGGGCACAGATACGCAGTATTTT
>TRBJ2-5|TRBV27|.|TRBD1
CATGRGPQTQYF
TGTGCCACCGGCAGGGGGCCCCAGACCCAGTACTTC
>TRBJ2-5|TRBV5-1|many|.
CASRMGPYQETQYF
TGCGCCAGCAGGATGGGACCGTACCAAGAGACCCAGTACTTC
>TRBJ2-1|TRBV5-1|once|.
CASRNYNEQFF
TGCGCCAGCAGAAACTACAATGAGCAGTTCTTC
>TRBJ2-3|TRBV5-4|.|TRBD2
CASSLRLAGEGDTQYF
TGTGCCAGCAGCTTACGACTAGCGGGGGAGGGGGATACGCAGTATTTT
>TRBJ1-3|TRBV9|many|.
CASSVLDGGNTIYF
TGTGCCAGCAGCGTATTAGACGGGGGAAACACCATATATTTT
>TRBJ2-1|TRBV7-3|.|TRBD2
CASSLAEASGVHEQFF
TGTGCCAGCAGCTTAGCAGAGGCTAGCGGGGTCCATGAGCAGTTCTTC
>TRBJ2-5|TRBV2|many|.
CASSEAKQYF
TGTGCCAGCAGTGAGGCGAAGCAGTACTTC
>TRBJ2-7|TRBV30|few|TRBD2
CAWTTGTTDAWQYF
TGTGCCTGGACCACCGGGACTACCGACGCGTGGCAGTACTTC
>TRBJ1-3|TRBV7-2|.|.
CASSLLRVSSGNTIYF
TGTGCCAGCAGCTTGCTCCGAGTGAGCTCTGGAAACACCATATATTTT
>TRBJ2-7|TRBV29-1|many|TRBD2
CSVTSGSPEQYF
TGCAGCGTAACTAGCGGGAGTCCCGAGCAGTACTTC
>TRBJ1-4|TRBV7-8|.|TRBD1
CASSSGGETNEKLFF
TGTGCCAGCAGCTCAGGGGGGGAAACTAATGAAAAACTGTTTTTT
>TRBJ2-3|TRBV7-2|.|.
CASSLSAQVADTQYF
TGTGCCAGCAGCCTAAGCGCCCAGGTCGCAGATACGCAGTATTTT
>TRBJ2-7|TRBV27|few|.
CASSFSVGSTYEQYF
TGTGCCAGCAGCTTTTCAGTCGGGTCGACTTACGAGCAGTACTTC
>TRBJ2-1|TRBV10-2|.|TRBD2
CASSLLGLAGFNEQFF
TGCGCCAGCAGTCTCCTGGGGCTAGCGGGCTTCAATGAGCAGTTCTTC
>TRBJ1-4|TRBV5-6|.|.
CASSPAASEKLFF
TGTGCCAGCAGCCCCGCGGCCAGTGAAAAACTGTTTTTT
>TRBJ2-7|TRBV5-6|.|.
CASSLAGPHEQYF
TGTGCCAGCAGCTTGGCCGGTCCCCACGAGCAGTACTTC
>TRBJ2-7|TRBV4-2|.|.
CASSRLDNYEQYF
TGTGCCAGCAGCCGGCTTGACAACTACGAGCAGTACTTC
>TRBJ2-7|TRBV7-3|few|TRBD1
CASSSGTGDEQYF
TGTGCCAGCAGCTCGGGGACAGGGGACGAGCAGTACTTC